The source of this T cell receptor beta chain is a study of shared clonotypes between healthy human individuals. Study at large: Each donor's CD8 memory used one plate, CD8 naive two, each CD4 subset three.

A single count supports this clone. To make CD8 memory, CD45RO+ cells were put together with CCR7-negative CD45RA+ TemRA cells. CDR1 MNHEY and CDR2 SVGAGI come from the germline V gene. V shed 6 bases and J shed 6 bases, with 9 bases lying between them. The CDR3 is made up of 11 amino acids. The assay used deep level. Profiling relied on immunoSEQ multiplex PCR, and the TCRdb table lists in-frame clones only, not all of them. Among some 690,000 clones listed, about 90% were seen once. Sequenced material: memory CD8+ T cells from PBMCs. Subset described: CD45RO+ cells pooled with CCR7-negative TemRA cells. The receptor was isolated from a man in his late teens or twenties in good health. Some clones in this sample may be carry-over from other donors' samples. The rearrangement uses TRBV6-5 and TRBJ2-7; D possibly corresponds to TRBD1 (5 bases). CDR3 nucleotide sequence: TGTGCCAGCAGCCCAGGGCGCGAGCAGTACTTC. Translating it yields CASSPGREQYF.